The 19 T cell receptor beta chains below were found in one sample sequenced in a study of cytomegalovirus exposure and HLA in healthy donors. Vbeta (60) and Jbeta (13) primers were used in the PCR. Clones were read by immunoSEQ multiplex PCR, and TCRdb kept only the in-frame ones, dropping some. Seen here are around 180,000 clones, approximately 78% observed once, and the top ten hold about 2.4%. The sample was PBMCs. The receptors stem from a male donor in good health and CMV-seronegative.

The rearrangement joins TRBV7-3 to TRBJ2-1; 7 bases agree with TRBD2. Per the germline V gene, CDR1 is SGHTA and CDR2 is FQGTGA. Germline trimming cut 5 bases from V and 0 bases from J; bases unmatched to any gene: 4. The CDR3 consists of 15 residues. The CDR3 loop is CASSPGLISYNEQFF. CDR3 DNA: TGTGCCAGCAGCCCGGGACTAATCTCCTACAATGAGCAGTTCTTC.

The chain has TRBV5-1 and TRBJ1-5; D is unclear. The CDR3 covers 18 residues. Trimming left V 3 bases short and J 0 bases short, with 19 bases between. Per germline, CDR1 SGHRS and CDR2 YFSETQ. CDR3 amino acids: CASSSRPQVQSSNQPQHF. The CDR3 DNA reads as TGCGCCAGCAGCTCTCGCCCGCAGGTACAAAGTAGCAATCAGCCCCAGCATTTT.

The CDR3 nucleotides read TGTGCCAGCAGCTCATCACCGGACAGGGGGCGTTACGAGCAGTACTTC. Translating gives CASSSSPDRGRYEQYF. The chain has TRBV7-9 and TRBJ2-7; 11 bases align to TRBD1. The trim removed 4 bases at V and 4 bases at J, leaving 9 bases unmatched. This CDR3 is built from 16 residues. Germline V gives CDR1 SEHNR, CDR2 FQNEAQ (reference sequence).

The chain employs TRBV9 and TRBJ2-3, with 10 bases aligning to TRBD2. Looked up from germline, CDR1 is SGDLS and CDR2 is YYNGEE. The length of the CDR3 is 20 residues. With 4 bases clipped from V and 4 bases from J, the junction kept 21 bases outside the gene matches. In nucleotides, the CDR3 is TGTGCCAGCAGCCCCCACCCCCCGAACGGACTAGCGGTGGGCGCAGATACGCAGTATTTT. It yields the protein CASSPHPPNGLAVGADTQYF. Supplemented by reference TRBV9 and TRBJ2-3, the full variable domain reads DSGVTQTPKHLITATGQRVTLRCSPRSGDLSVYWYQQSLDQGLQFLIQYYNGEERAKGNILERFSAQQFPDLHSELNLSSLELGDSALYFCASSPHPPNGLAVGADTQYFGPGTRLTVL.

This clone is a singleton in its sample. The rearrangement links TRBV29-1 to TRBJ2-5; TRBD1 matches at 9 bases. The J call may not be correct, given that the DNA end is closer to TRBJ2-7. The V gene's germline CDR1 is SQVTM and CDR2 ANQGSEA. The CDR3 runs to 15 residues. CDR3 region: CSVGPGTGNTYEQYF. CDR3 bases: TGCAGCGTTGGACCCGGGACAGGGAATACGTACGAGCAGTACTTC.

This clone occurred a few times. The rearrangement joins TRBV19 to TRBJ1-2, with 10 positions matching TRBD1. Looked up from germline, CDR1 is LNHDA and CDR2 is SQIVND (reference sequence). V shed 3 bases, J shed 0 bases, and the junction held 1 base outside the gene matches. The CDR3 contains 15 residues. The CDR3 sequence is CASSIDRGPNYGYTF. The CDR3, as DNA: TGTGCCAGTAGTATCGACAGGGGGCCTAACTATGGCTACACCTTC.

The chain couples TRBV19 to TRBJ2-7; TRBD1 matches 7 bases. CDR3 length: 15 amino acids. Germline V CDR1 and CDR2: LNHDA, SQIVND (reference sequence). Trimming cost V 4 bases and J 2 bases; bases outside gene matches: 8. DNA of the CDR3: TGTGCCAGTAGTAGCGACAGGGAAGCCGCCTACGAGCAGTACTTC. Its protein product is CASSSDREAAYEQYF.

There are a few counts of this clone. This rearrangement joins TRBV19 to TRBJ2-1; 10 bases fit TRBD2. Germline CDR1 reads LNHDA; CDR2 reads SQIVND (reference sequence). Trimming took 5 bases from V and 4 from J; bases not matched to a gene: 5. The CDR3 is made up of 15 amino acids. The CDR3 spells CASSSTSGQYNEQFF. The DNA of the CDR3 is TGTGCCAGTAGTTCGACTAGCGGGCAGTACAATGAGCAGTTCTTC. Together with reference TRBV19 and TRBJ2-1, the CDR3 gives the full variable domain: DGGITQSPKYLFRKEGQNVTLSCEQNLNHDAMYWYRQDPGQGLRLIYYSQIVNDFQKGDIAEGYSVSREKKESFPLTVTSAQKNPTAFYLCASSSTSGQYNEQFFGPGTRLTVL.

There are a few counts of this clone. The chain recombines TRBV2 with TRBJ1-2; D not resolved. Trimming removed 2 bases at V and 8 bases at J, with 12 bases between. In germline, CDR1 is SNHLY, CDR2 FYNNEI. The CDR3 loop spans 13 amino acids. CDR3 sequence: CASSESHREGYTF. In nucleotides, the CDR3 is TGTGCCAGCAGTGAATCGCACCGCGAGGGCTACACCTTC.

This chain links TRBV27 with TRBJ2-1, with TRBD2 matching 15 bases. Germline assignment: CDR1 MNHEY and CDR2 SMNVEV (reference sequence). V gave up 5 bases and J gave up 10 bases; unmatched junction bases: 6. The CDR3 extends over 15 amino acids. For the CDR3, the DNA is TGTGCCAGCAGTCGGACTAGCGGGAGGGCGCAGGAGCAGTTCTTC. This codes for CASSRTSGRAQEQFF.

V and J are TRBV5-1 and TRBJ2-7; tentative D call: TRBD1 (6 bases). CDR1 is SGHRS, CDR2 YFSETQ, per germline. CDR3 length equals 15 residues. Trimming removed 4 bases at V and 4 bases at J, with 18 bases between. The DNA for the CDR3 is TGCGCCAGCAGCCTAGGGACACCCCAGGCTTACGAGCAGTACTTC. Translation: CASSLGTPQAYEQYF.

DNA for the CDR3: TGCAGCGTTGAAAATATAGGACAGGGAGGCTACGAGCAGTACTTC. This encodes CSVENIGQGGYEQYF. The genes are TRBV29-1 and TRBJ2-7, with 8 positions matching TRBD1. CDR3 length: 15 residues. Germline V CDR1 and CDR2: SQVTM, ANQGSEA. V shed 2 bases and J 3 bases; nucleotides not matched to a gene: 9.

The J gene is TRBJ1-1, the V gene TRBV18, with TRBD1 identical over 10 bases. The V and J ends lost 7 bases and 7 bases, in that order; junction bases with no gene match: 9. The CDR3 length is 14 residues. Germline assignment: CDR1 KGHSH and CDR2 LQKENI. The CDR3 loop reads CASFQSGTGVEAFF. In DNA form, the CDR3 reads TGTGCCAGCTTCCAATCCGGGACAGGGGTTGAAGCTTTCTTT.

This rearrangement joins TRBV9 to TRBJ2-5, with D possibly being TRBD2 (5 bases). V lost 4 bases and J lost 0, with 10 bases in between. This CDR3 is built from 14 residues. CDR1 is SGDLS and CDR2 is YYNGEE in the germline V gene. The CDR3 coding sequence is TGTGCCAGCAGCACAATGGACTACCAAGAGACCCAGTACTTC. Its protein is CASSTMDYQETQYF.

For the CDR3, the DNA is TGCGCCAGCAGCTTGGCCTTAGGGGGCGTCACTGAAGCTTTCTTT. Its protein is CASSLALGGVTEAFF. The rearrangement links TRBV5-1 to TRBJ1-1, with 7 bases lining up with TRBD1. Trimming at V came to 0 bases and at J to 4 bases, leaving 6 bases not matched to a gene. Per the germline V gene, CDR1 is SGHRS and CDR2 is YFSETQ. This CDR3 spans 15 amino acids.

V gene TRBV29-1 combines with J gene TRBJ2-2; a possible D gene is TRBD1 (5 bases). This CDR3 is 16 amino acids long. The V gene's germline CDR1 is SQVTM and CDR2 ANQGSEA. The V end was cut by 0 bases, the J end by 3 bases, with 14 bases between. CDR3 in amino acids: CSVEDVRVADTGELFF. The CDR3 DNA follows: TGCAGCGTTGAAGATGTCAGGGTGGCCGACACCGGGGAGCTGTTTTTT.

A single count supports this clone. The chain employs TRBV23-1 and TRBJ2-2; 16 nucleotides match TRBD2. TRBV23-1 is identified as an open reading frame with a role that is uncertain. Unmatched junction bases numbered 19, after V lost 6 bases and J lost 3 bases. The CDR3 is 22 residues long. The CDR3 region is CASRKGDTAGLAGGSHTGELFF. The DNA of the CDR3 is TGCGCCAGCAGGAAAGGGGACACTGCGGGACTAGCGGGAGGGTCCCACACCGGGGAGCTGTTTTTT.

This clone appeared a few times. The V and J genes are TRBV5-1 and TRBJ1-1, with 8 bases lining up with TRBD1. Trimming at V came to 4 bases and at J to 5 bases, leaving 7 bases not matched to a gene. This CDR3 is built from 14 residues. Looked up from germline, CDR1 is SGHRS and CDR2 is YFSETQ. CDR3 in amino acids: CASSPRTGRTEAFF. The CDR3 DNA reads as TGCGCCAGCAGCCCCCGGACAGGGCGTACTGAAGCTTTCTTT.

The CDR3 DNA follows: TGCGCCAGCACCCCGGGAGGGGGCAGGGACGAGCAGTACTTC. Protein product: CASTPGGGRDEQYF. The chain recombines TRBV4-1 with TRBJ2-7; tentatively, D is TRBD2 (8 bases). Germline CDR1 and CDR2: MGHRA and YSYEKL. Trimming stripped 7 bases from V and 5 bases from J, with 18 bases between. This CDR3 region has 14 residues.